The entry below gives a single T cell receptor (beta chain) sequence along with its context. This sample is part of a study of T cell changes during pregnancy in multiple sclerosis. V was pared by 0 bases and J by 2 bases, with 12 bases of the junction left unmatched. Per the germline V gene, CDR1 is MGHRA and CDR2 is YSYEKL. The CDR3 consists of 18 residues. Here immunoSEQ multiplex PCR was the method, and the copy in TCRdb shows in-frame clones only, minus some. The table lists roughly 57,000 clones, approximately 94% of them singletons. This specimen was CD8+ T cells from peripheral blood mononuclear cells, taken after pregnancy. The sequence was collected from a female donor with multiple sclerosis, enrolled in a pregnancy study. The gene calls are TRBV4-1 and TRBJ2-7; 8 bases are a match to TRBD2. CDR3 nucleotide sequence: TGCGCCAGCAGCCAAGAAGCGGGGGCGACGTTGGGGGCCTACGAGCAGTACTTC. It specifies CASSQEAGATLGAYEQYF.